These T cell receptor beta chains were read from a single sample in a study of blood T cell repertoires in COVID-19. Assay: immunoSEQ multiplex PCR; the TCRdb copy retains only in-frame clones and omits some. The data contain some 150,000 clones, about four fifths of them singletons. Sequenced: peripheral blood. All receptors come from a woman in her sixties with acute or convalescent COVID-19. The CDR3 runs from the conserved cysteine through the conserved F or W. A D gene is named only where the DNA matches it firmly. Only some rows state a clone size, as once, few, many or a class for expanded clones.

J gene	D gene	clone size	V gene	CDR3 DNA	CDR3 protein
TRBJ2-7	TRBD2	NA	TRBV5-5	TGTGCCAGCAGCTTTACGGCGGGGGGGCTTGAGCAGTACTTC	CASSFTAGGLEQYF
TRBJ2-1	TRBD2	once	TRBV2	TGTGCCAGCAGAGACGCTAGCGGGGGGAGATACAATGAGCAGTTCTTC	CASRDASGGRYNEQFF
TRBJ1-2	NA	few	TRBV6-6	TGTGCCAGCAGGTTGACAAGACTAAACTATGGCTACACCTTC	CASRLTRLNYGYTF
TRBJ2-1	TRBD2	NA	TRBV24-1	TGTGCCACCAGTGATGCTAGCGGGGTTGCCTACAATGAGCAGTTCTTC	CATSDASGVAYNEQFF
TRBJ2-7	TRBD1	NA	TRBV2	TGTGCCGGTCCGGGACAGGGAAGGTCCTACGAGCAGTACTTC	CAGPGQGRSYEQYF
TRBJ1-5	TRBD1	NA	TRBV30	TGTGCCTGGCGAGGACAGGGGGCTGGTAATCAGCCCCAGCATTTT	CAWRGQGAGNQPQHF
TRBJ2-3	TRBD2	few	TRBV10-3	TGTGCCATCAGGAGGGGACTAGCGGTGGCACTAGATACGCAGTATTTT	CAIRRGLAVALDTQYF
TRBJ2-1	TRBD2	NA	TRBV2	TGTGCCAGCATTCCCATAGCGGGGTTAAACAATGAGCAGTTCTTC	CASIPIAGLNNEQFF
TRBJ2-4	NA	NA	TRBV7-2	TGTGCCAGCAGCTTAGATACAGGGAGTTGGGACATTCAGTACTTC	CASSLDTGSWDIQYF
TRBJ1-1	TRBD1	NA	TRBV5-6	TGTGCCAGCAGCCGCGGGACAGCCCGGACGGCTTTCTTT	CASSRGTARTAFF
TRBJ1-2	NA	few	TRBV7-9	TGTGCCAGCAGCCAGGACAGCTATGGCTACACCTTC	CASSQDSYGYTF
TRBJ2-2	NA	NA	TRBV24-1	TGTGCCACCAGTGATTTGGGGGCCCACACCGGGGAGCTGTTTTTT	CATSDLGAHTGELFF
TRBJ1-6	NA	NA	TRBV6-4	TGTGCCAGCAGTGACAGGTCTAGGAATTCACCCCTCCACTTT	CASSDRSRNSPLHF
TRBJ1-3	TRBD1	NA	TRBV4-1	TGCGCCAGCAGCGCGCCCGAGTCGCACGGACAGGCGTACACCATATATTTT	CASSAPESHGQAYTIYF
TRBJ1-1	NA	NA	TRBV7-3	TGTGCCAGCAGCTTAAATTCTCACCGAGGGGGCACTGAAGCTTTCTTT	CASSLNSHRGGTEAFF
TRBJ1-1	TRBD1	NA	TRBV5-6	TGTGCCAGCCGGACAGGGATGAACACTGAAGCTTTCTTT	CASRTGMNTEAFF
TRBJ2-3	TRBD2	NA	TRBV6-5	TGTGCCAGCACCCTTAGCGGGGCTCGCACAGATACGCAGTATTTT	CASTLSGARTDTQYF
TRBJ1-1	TRBD1	NA	TRBV6-5	TGTGCCAGCAGTCCGGACAGGGGAGGCACTGAAGCTTTCTTT	CASSPDRGGTEAFF
TRBJ2-1	NA	NA	TRBV10-3	TGTGCCATCAGTAAACAGGGATACAATGAGCAGTTCTTC	CAISKQGYNEQFF
TRBJ2-2	NA	few	TRBV3-1/TRBV3-2	TGTGCCAGCAGCCCGACTCGGGGCACCGGGGAGCTGTTTTTT	CASSPTRGTGELFF
TRBJ2-1	TRBD2	NA	TRBV9	TGTGCCAGCACCCCAGGAGCGGGGGGGGCGGACAATGAGCAGTTCTTC	CASTPGAGGADNEQFF
TRBJ2-3	NA	NA	TRBV24-1	TGTGCCACCAGTGAAAGGCAGGGGGGTTCAGATACGCAGTATTTT	CATSERQGGSDTQYF
TRBJ1-5	TRBD1	NA	TRBV28	TGTGCCAGCCGACGCGGGGGGGGACAGGGGGCAAATCAGCCCCAGCATTTT	CASRRGGGQGANQPQHF
TRBJ2-2	NA	NA	TRBV3-1/TRBV3-2	TGTGCCAGCAGCCAAGATCGGACTCCCCGGGCCGGGGAGCTGTTTTTT	CASSQDRTPRAGELFF
TRBJ2-3	NA	NA	TRBV6-2/TRBV6-3	TGTGCCAGCAGTTACCAAGACAGAAGCACAGATACGCAGTATTTT	CASSYQDRSTDTQYF
TRBJ2-3	TRBD2	NA	TRBV14	TGTGCCAGCAGCCCGTCTAGCGGGGGGCTCGTTACGCAGTATTTT	CASSPSSGGLVTQYF
TRBJ1-2	NA	NA	TRBV4-1	TGCGCCAGCAGCCAAGCGGGGGGGGGAATTGTCGGCTACACCTTC	CASSQAGGGIVGYTF
TRBJ2-1	NA	few	TRBV5-1	TGCGCCAGCAGCTTGAGCGGAAGCTCCTACAATGAGCAGTTCTTC	CASSLSGSSYNEQFF
TRBJ1-5	NA	NA	TRBV4-1	TGCGCCAGCAGCCAATCAACAGCCCTGCCCCAGCATTTT	CASSQSTALPQHF
TRBJ2-5	TRBD1	once	TRBV7-8	TGTGCCAGCAGCAGTTACAGGGGGCTAGAAGAGACCCAGTACTTC	CASSSYRGLEETQYF
TRBJ1-2	NA	NA	TRBV28	TGTGCCTGCCGAGAACACTATGGCTACACCTTC	CACREHYGYTF